This T cell receptor (beta chain) is drawn from a study of cytomegalovirus exposure and HLA in healthy donors. The study's findings and limits: HLA restriction was apparent for most CMV-associated TCR beta chains in a later analysis.

Germline CDR1 and CDR2: MNHNS and SASEGT. This CDR3 spans 12 amino acids. V was cut by 6 bases and J by 6 bases, with 11 bases left in between. In the PCR, 60 Vbeta and 13 Jbeta primers were used. Clones were read by immunoSEQ multiplex PCR, and TCRdb kept only the in-frame ones, dropping some. This repertoire shows roughly 90,000 clones, around 82% found once; its top ten account for roughly 3.4%. With respect to this clone: What it binds is not known.

The rearrangement joins TRBV6-1 to TRBJ1-1, with a tentative D call TRBD1 (6 bases). The sequenced sample consisted of PBMCs. This sequence originates from a man aged 25-45 years in good health and CMV-seropositive. The CDR3 sequence is CASSLQGAEAFF. CDR3 coding DNA: TGTGCCAGCAGCCTACAGGGAGCTGAAGCTTTCTTT.